This paragraph covers one TCR beta chain sequence. Its antigen is currently unknown. 60 Vbeta and 13 Jbeta primers were used in PCR. Assay: immunoSEQ multiplex PCR; the TCRdb copy retains only in-frame clones and omits some. The sample has around 190,000 clones, roughly 88% seen once; the top ten hold more than 0.95%. This entry is derived from a study of cytomegalovirus exposure and HLA in healthy donors. General study points: The study put roughly 160 TCR beta chains on its list as cytomegalovirus-associated. CMV serostatus was the sole immune exposure information available. Most of the CMV-associated TCR beta chains (in a later analysis) appeared to be HLA-restricted. The productive fraction for most TCR beta V segments was about 87% or about 30% in an earlier analysis.

The receptor was isolated from a girl under 10 years old in good health and CMV-seropositive. Source material: PBMCs.

CDR3 amino acids: CASPSGAAGGLNEQFF. CDR3 bases: TGTGCCAGCCCCAGTGGGGCGGCGGGAGGTCTAAATGAGCAGTTCTTC. This chain joins TRBV5-4 and TRBJ2-1, with TRBD2 identical over 8 bases. The CDR3 consists of 16 residues. V trimming: 7 bases; J trimming: 7 bases; junction bases outside the gene matches: 16. Germline V gene lookup returns CDR1 SGHNT and CDR2 YYREEE (reference sequence).